Below are 23 T cell receptor beta chains sequenced from a single sample in a study of blood T cell repertoires in COVID-19. Sequenced by immunoSEQ multiplex PCR; TCRdb stores in-frame clones only, minus some. Of approximately 140,000 clones in the sample, 70% to 90% were seen once. The sequenced sample consisted of peripheral blood. These receptors all come from a woman in her sixties with acute or convalescent COVID-19.

The chain employs TRBV13 and TRBJ2-3; 9 bases map to TRBD1. V lost 3 bases and J lost 4; bases outside the gene matches: 14. This CDR3 contains 18 residues. CDR1 and CDR2 from the germline V gene are PRHDT and FYEKMQ (reference sequence). CDR3 sequence reads: CASSLTGGPETQSDTQYF. In DNA form, the CDR3 reads TGTGCCAGCAGCTTGACAGGGGGGCCCGAGACACAGTCAGATACGCAGTATTTT.

The rearrangement uses TRBV9 and TRBJ2-7; D might be TRBD2 (6 bases). With 4 bases removed from V and 1 base from J, the gap between germline ends came to 9 bases. This CDR3 spans 13 amino acids. CDR1 is SGDLS, CDR2 YYNGEE, per germline. CDR3 residues: CASSRLDSYEQYF. CDR3 DNA: TGTGCCAGCAGCCGACTAGATTCCTACGAGCAGTACTTC.

V usage is TRBV28 and J usage is TRBJ1-5; no definite D call. The CDR3 length is 16 residues. CDR1 is MDHEN and CDR2 is SYDVKM in the germline V gene. The V end was cut by 6 bases, the J end by 0 bases, with 15 bases between. The CDR3 spells CASRTDITSSNQPQHF. As DNA, the CDR3 is TGTGCCAGCAGAACTGACATCACTTCTAGCAATCAGCCCCAGCATTTT.

The genes are TRBV4-1 and TRBJ1-6; D gene ambiguous. Germline V gene lookup returns CDR1 MGHRA and CDR2 YSYEKL. The CDR3 consists of 15 residues. The V gene lost 1 base and the J gene lost 10 bases, with 14 bases spanning the gap. The CDR3 spells CASSQGLMGVSPLHF. Here the CDR3 DNA reads TGCGCCAGCAGCCAAGGACTCATGGGAGTATCACCCCTCCACTTT.

This chain links TRBV5-6 with TRBJ1-4; D is unresolved. Germline V gene data show CDR1 as SGHDT and CDR2 as YYEEEE. V was clipped by 3 bases and J by 4 bases, with 10 bases between them. The CDR3 has 14 amino acids. Here the CDR3 DNA reads TGTGCCAGCAGCTACCGGGTCCTTAATGAAAAACTGTTTTTT. This encodes CASSYRVLNEKLFF.

V usage is TRBV19 and J usage is TRBJ1-2; D is perhaps TRBD1 (5 bases). CDR1 and CDR2 (germline): LNHDA, SQIVND (reference sequence). Between the trimmed V and J ends, which lost 4 bases and 8 bases, there was a span of 26 bases. The CDR3 covers 17 residues. In DNA form, the CDR3 reads TGTGCCAGTAGTAGAGCCGGTGGGGCAGGCAAGCAGGAGGGCTACACCTTC. This gives the protein CASSRAGGAGKQEGYTF.

In this sample, this clone turned up once. The rearrangement uses TRBV27 and TRBJ1-3; D perhaps matches TRBD1 (6 bases). This CDR3 comprises 15 residues. V was cut by 1 base and J by 8 bases, with 15 bases left in between. CDR1 MNHEY and CDR2 SMNVEV come from the germline V gene (reference sequence). Here the CDR3 DNA reads TGTGCCAGCAGTTTATGGGGGGGGCGTCGGGACACCATATATTTT. It encodes CASSLWGGRRDTIYF.

The chain couples TRBV13 to TRBJ2-2; tentative D call: TRBD2 (7 bases). V lost 3 bases and J lost 0, with 11 bases in between. This CDR3 is 16 amino acids long. Germline V CDR1 and CDR2: PRHDT, FYEKMQ (reference sequence). The CDR3 coding sequence is TGTGCCAGCAGCTTCCCCGGGGGGCCGAACACCGGGGAGCTGTTTTTT. Protein sequence: CASSFPGGPNTGELFF.

The rearrangement uses TRBV4-3 and TRBJ1-2; tentatively, D is TRBD1 (5 bases). There are 15 residues in the CDR3. The V gene's germline CDR1 is LGHNA and CDR2 YSLEER. V lost 1 base, J lost 4 bases, and 13 bases lay in between. CDR3 nucleotide sequence: TGCGCCAGCAGCCAAGGACAGCTCGGGAGCTATGGCTACACCTTC. It specifies CASSQGQLGSYGYTF.

The CDR3 here is CASSFAGTGSSGANVLTF. The CDR3 coding sequence is TGCGCCAGCAGCTTTGCCGGGACAGGGTCCTCTGGGGCCAACGTCCTGACTTTC. The genes are TRBV4-1 and TRBJ2-6, with 9 bases fitting TRBD1. J was trimmed by 0 bases and V by 5 bases; bases with no gene match: 8. Germline V lookup: CDR1 MGHRA, CDR2 YSYEKL. This CDR3 spans 18 amino acids.

The chain carries TRBV28 and TRBJ2-2, with TRBD1 identical over 11 bases. Losses at the gene ends were 5 bases for V and 5 bases for J; bases not matched to a gene: 7. This CDR3 is 16 amino acids long. Germline values: CDR1 MDHEN, CDR2 SYDVKM. The CDR3 DNA reads TGTGCCAGCAGTAAGGCGGGACAGGGGGATACCGGGGAGCTGTTTTTT. Residues: CASSKAGQGDTGELFF.

The rearrangement links TRBV4-1 to TRBJ2-2, with TRBD2 identical over 8 bases. Germline CDR1 MGHRA, CDR2 YSYEKL. The length of the CDR3 is 16 residues. V shed 1 base, J shed 5 bases, and the junction held 6 bases outside the gene matches. The CDR3 region is CASSQVWRGATGELFF. The CDR3 DNA is TGCGCCAGCAGCCAAGTATGGCGGGGGGCAACCGGGGAGCTGTTTTTT.

The rearrangement links TRBV6-4 to TRBJ2-2; 8 bases fit TRBD2. The V gene's germline CDR1 is MRHNA and CDR2 SNTAGT. The CDR3 has 16 amino acids. V lost 2 bases to trimming and J lost 8 bases; unmatched junction nucleotides: 10. This CDR3 reads CASSDPASGLKGELFF. The DNA for the CDR3 is TGTGCCAGCAGTGACCCGGCTAGCGGGTTGAAAGGGGAGCTGTTTTTT.

The V and J genes are TRBV15 and TRBJ1-2; TRBD1 is a possible D gene (5 bases). Trimming took off 3 bases at V and 4 bases at J, with 15 bases between the two ends. The CDR3 spans 15 residues. Germline lookup yields CDR1 LNHNV and CDR2 YYDKDF (reference sequence). The CDR3 DNA follows: TGTGCCACCAGCAGGGCTACTGGGACTGTCTATGGCTACACCTTC. Translating gives CATSRATGTVYGYTF.

The chain is built from TRBV7-8 and TRBJ2-7; 8 bases match TRBD2. The junction had 7 bases not matched to a gene; V was cut back by 1 base and J by 5 bases. In germline, CDR1 is SGHVS, CDR2 FQNEAQ. This CDR3 comprises 15 residues. The CDR3 DNA follows: TGTGCCAGCAGCTTAGACGGGGGGGCCTCTAACGAGCAGTACTTC. Translated, it gives CASSLDGGASNEQYF.

This clone appeared many times. V usage is TRBV29-1 and J usage is TRBJ1-5; no clear D. Looked up from germline, CDR1 is SQVTM and CDR2 is ANQGSEA. The germline V and J ends were trimmed by 8 bases and 4 bases, with 9 bases remaining between them. The CDR3 sequence is 11 residues long. The CDR3: CSSDTNQPQHF. The CDR3 DNA sequence: TGCAGCTCCGACACGAATCAGCCCCAGCATTTT.

This clone was observed a single time. The chain joins TRBV18 to TRBJ2-7; 7 nucleotides align to TRBD1. The CDR3 extends over 14 amino acids. CDR1 and CDR2 from the germline V gene are KGHSH and LQKENI. The V gene end was trimmed by 3 bases and the J gene end by 3 bases; junction bases not matched to a gene: 5. The CDR3 reads CASSPPGQNYEQYF. CDR3 DNA: TGTGCCAGCTCACCTCCGGGACAGAACTACGAGCAGTACTTC.

The genes are TRBV28 and TRBJ2-7, with D possibly matching TRBD1 (6 bases). The ends were cut back, 3 bases at V and 6 bases at J, with 9 bases in the middle. Germline V lookup: CDR1 MDHEN, CDR2 SYDVKM. CDR3 length: 12 residues. CDR3 bases: TGTGCCAGCAGTTTGTGGGGGCGCGAGCAGTACTTC. Translation: CASSLWGREQYF.

V is TRBV9 and J is TRBJ2-3, with TRBD2 as a possible D gene (5 bases). V gave up 2 bases and J gave up 2 bases, with 9 bases separating them. The CDR3 contains 14 residues. Per germline, CDR1 SGDLS and CDR2 YYNGEE. The CDR3 loop is CASSVAGVTDTQYF. CDR3 bases: TGTGCCAGCAGCGTCGCCGGGGTCACAGATACGCAGTATTTT.

The chain recombines TRBV30 with TRBJ1-6; D call uncertain. V lost 4 bases and J 7 bases, leaving 14 bases between the germline ends. The CDR3 consists of 14 residues. The germline V gene encodes CDR1 GTSNPN and CDR2 SVGIG (reference sequence). The CDR3 DNA sequence: TGTGCCTGGAATCAGGCCAGTGGGAATTCACCCCTCCACTTT. Its protein is CAWNQASGNSPLHF.

V is TRBV3-1 (or the pseudogene TRBV3-2) and J is TRBJ2-3, with D possibly matching TRBD1 (5 bases). This CDR3 has 15 amino acids. Looked up from germline, CDR1 is LGHDT and CDR2 is YNNKEL (reference sequence). V lost 4 bases and J lost 4, with 15 bases in between. The CDR3 reads CASSRLDSVPDTQYF. The CDR3 bases are TGTGCCAGCAGCCGCCTTGACAGCGTCCCAGATACGCAGTATTTT.

The chain links TRBV30 to TRBJ2-3; 12 bases match TRBD2. CDR1 is GTSNPN and CDR2 is SVGIG in the germline V gene (reference sequence). The V segment lost 0 bases and the J segment 2 bases; nucleotides outside the gene matches: 3. The CDR3 consists of 16 residues. CDR3 protein: CAWSVRLAGDTDTQYF. CDR3 nucleotide sequence: TGTGCCTGGAGTGTACGACTAGCGGGGGACACAGATACGCAGTATTTT.

The DNA for the CDR3 is TGTGCCTGGAGTAAGGGACAGCAAGGCCAGGAGACCCAGTACTTC. Its protein product is CAWSKGQQGQETQYF. V and J are TRBV30 and TRBJ2-5, with 7 bases lining up with TRBD1. Unmatched junction bases numbered 11, after V lost 2 bases and J lost 5 bases. There are 15 residues in the CDR3. Looked up from germline, CDR1 is GTSNPN and CDR2 is SVGIG (reference sequence).